This T cell receptor beta chain was observed in a study of blood T cell repertoires in COVID-19. Authors' methods: Reference gene primer amplification gave nucleated cell count estimates. The data were produced by immunoSEQ multiplex PCR, yet TCRdb's version contains in-frame clones alone and is incomplete. The D gene and trimming were derived from the DNA, and the V and J assignments and clone size from that table. Of tens of thousands of clones in the sample, approximately 88% were seen once. V lost 3 bases, J lost 11 bases, and 14 bases lay in between. Germline V gene sequence: CDR1 LNHDA, CDR2 SQIVND (reference sequence). The CDR3 runs to 13 residues.

The chain uses TRBV19 and TRBJ1-5, with a weak D call TRBD1 (5 bases). This TCR came from a human donor in a cohort sampled during active COVID-19. Source material: peripheral blood. The CDR3 protein is CASSMGGLRAQHF. The CDR3 coding sequence is TGTGCCAGTAGTATGGGGGGGTTAAGGGCCCAGCATTTT.